This entry lists 5 T cell receptor beta chains sequenced from one sample in a study of T-cell memory formation after mild COVID-19. TCRdb called the 5' RACE reads again in MiXCR, with one record for every CDR3 protein. The sample lists fewer than 450,000 distinct CDR3 sequences, more than 20% occurring once. The sample comprised PBMCs or a T cell subset sorted from them (not recorded which). The source of these receptors is an adult woman who had mild COVID-19 (a few samples of this study predate the infection). Cell type and time point are not known.

The V call is TRBV3-1, the J call TRBJ1-5, with D tentatively TRBD1 (5 bases). V shed 1 base and J shed 4 bases, with 8 bases lying between them. This CDR3 comprises 14 residues. CDR1 LGHDT and CDR2 YNNKEL come from the germline V gene (reference sequence). The CDR3 bases are TGTGCCAGCAGCCAAGGGACATTAAATCAGCCCCAGCATTTT. Translated, it gives CASSQGTLNQPQHF.

This clonotype has a handful of counts. The V and J genes are TRBV6-2 or TRBV6-3 and TRBJ2-1, with TRBD2 matching over 7 bases. The CDR3 runs 15 residues. The V and J ends lost 7 bases and 4 bases, in that order; junction bases with no gene match: 10. Germline CDR1 reads MNHEY; CDR2 reads SVGEGT. In DNA form, the CDR3 reads TGTGCCAGCACTGTAATGACTAGCAAGTACAATGAGCAGTTCTTC. Residues: CASTVMTSKYNEQFF.

In this sample, this clonotype turned up a few times. J is TRBJ2-1 and V is TRBV6-5; 11 bases align to TRBD1. CDR1 and CDR2 (germline): MNHEY, SVGAGI. The CDR3 extends over 14 amino acids. V shed 5 bases, J shed 7 bases, and the junction held 4 bases outside the gene matches. The DNA of the CDR3 is TGTGCCAGCAGTCCCTGGGACAGGGGGAATGAGCAGTTCTTC. Residues: CASSPWDRGNEQFF.

The chain links TRBV18 to TRBJ1-1; TRBD1 aligns across 7 bases. V gave up 5 bases and J gave up 1 base; unmatched junction bases: 1. The CDR3 sequence is 13 residues long. Germline V CDR1 and CDR2: KGHSH, LQKENI. This CDR3 reads CASSDRENTEAFF. The CDR3 nucleotides are TGTGCCAGCTCAGACAGGGAGAACACTGAAGCTTTCTTT.

This clonotype has more than one count but fewer than ten. The J gene is TRBJ1-1, the V gene TRBV12-3 or TRBV12-4; 8 bases map to TRBD1. V lost 5 bases to trimming and J lost 4 bases; unmatched junction nucleotides: 18. This CDR3 region has 18 residues. CDR3 region: CASSVPRQGAFPRTEAFF. In DNA form, the CDR3 reads TGTGCCAGCAGTGTCCCGAGGCAGGGGGCATTTCCGCGCACTGAAGCTTTCTTT.